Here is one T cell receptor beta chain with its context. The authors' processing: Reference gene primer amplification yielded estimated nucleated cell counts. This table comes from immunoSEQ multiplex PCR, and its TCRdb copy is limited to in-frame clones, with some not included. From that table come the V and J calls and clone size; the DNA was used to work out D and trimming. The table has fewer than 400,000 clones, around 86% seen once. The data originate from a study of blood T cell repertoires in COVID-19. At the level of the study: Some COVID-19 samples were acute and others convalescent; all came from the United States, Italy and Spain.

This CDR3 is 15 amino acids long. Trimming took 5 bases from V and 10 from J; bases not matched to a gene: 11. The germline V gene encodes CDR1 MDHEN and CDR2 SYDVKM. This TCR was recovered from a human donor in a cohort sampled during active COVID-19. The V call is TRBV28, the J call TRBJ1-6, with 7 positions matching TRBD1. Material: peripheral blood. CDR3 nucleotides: TGTGCCAGCAGTGGACGGACAGGAGAGGGCTCACCCCTCCACTTT. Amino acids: CASSGRTGEGSPLHF.